This T cell receptor (beta chain) stems from a study of blood T cell repertoires in COVID-19. Study at large: The analysed material was cDNA or gDNA that came from T cells, B-cell-depleted T cells, or PBMCs.

CDR1 and CDR2 from the germline V gene are MNHNY and SVGAGI (reference sequence). The ends were cut back, 2 bases at V and 2 bases at J, with 15 bases in the middle. The CDR3 is 16 residues long. Using immunoSEQ multiplex PCR, the repertoire was profiled, and TCRdb retains in-frame clones only, with some absent. The data show approximately 200,000 clones, with approximately 90% seen just once and 2% to 2.5% held by the top ten. The clonotype was recovered from a woman aged 25 to 39 who had recovered from COVID-19. The sample consisted of PBMCs or T cells enriched from blood (not recorded which). The chain uses TRBV6-6 and TRBJ2-5, with TRBD2 as a possible D gene (6 bases). CDR3 amino acids: CASSYRQTRSQETQYF. DNA of the CDR3: TGTGCCAGCAGTTACCGTCAGACTAGAAGTCAAGAGACCCAGTACTTC.